This T cell receptor beta chain is from a study of type 1 and type 2 diabetes patients. Trimming removed 4 bases at V and 7 bases at J, with 11 bases between. The CDR3 spans 12 residues. Per the germline V gene, CDR1 is DFQATT and CDR2 is SNEGSKA (reference sequence). PCR was run on genomic DNA. Multiplex PCR with 30 forward and 13 reverse primers amplified the TCR beta CDR3. From the multiplex PCR reads, TCRdb called clonotypes with MiXCR, one entry per CDR3 protein. The data hold around 300,000 distinct CDR3 sequences, with roughly 50% observed a single time. This receptor was identified in a man younger than 35 with type 2 diabetes. The material sequenced was peripheral blood mononuclear cells (PBMCs). The genes are TRBV20-1 and TRBJ1-5, with D perhaps TRBD1 (5 bases). In nucleotides, the CDR3 is TGCAGTGCTAAAGCTGGGGGACAGCCCCAGCATTTT. Protein: CSAKAGGQPQHF.